What follows are 15 T cell receptor beta chains derived from one specimen sequenced in a study of PD-L1 blockade in urothelial cancer. Sequencing used immunoSEQ multiplex PCR; TCRdb keeps in-frame clones, though not all of them. The data show about 30,000 clones, over 75% seen once. The source material was PBMCs, sampled around atezolizumab (anti-PD-L1) treatment. All receptors derive from a man aged 50 to 60 with urothelial cancer.

This clone occurred a few times. The chain joins TRBV30 to TRBJ1-2; 7 nucleotides align to TRBD1. The germline gives CDR1 GTSNPN, CDR2 SVGIG (reference sequence). V was clipped by 4 bases and J by 8 bases; unmatched bases: 10. The CDR3 sequence is 13 residues long. The CDR3 nucleotides are TGTGCCTGGAACCTGTTGAGGGGGCGCGGCTACACCTTC. Translation: CAWNLLRGRGYTF.

The gene calls are TRBV27 and TRBJ2-6, with D perhaps matching TRBD2 (5 bases). From germline, CDR1 is MNHEY and CDR2 SMNVEV (reference sequence). The V end was cut by 6 bases, the J end by 0 bases, with 15 bases between. The CDR3 has 17 amino acids. This CDR3 is CASSREGHTSGANVLTF. The CDR3 nucleotides read TGTGCCAGCAGCCGGGAAGGGCACACCTCTGGGGCCAACGTCCTGACTTTC.

This rearrangement joins TRBV7-2 to TRBJ2-1; 7 bases map to TRBD2. The CDR3 covers 16 residues. The V gene's germline CDR1 is SGHTA and CDR2 FQGNSA. Germline trimming cut 0 bases from V and 3 bases from J; bases unmatched to any gene: 5. CDR3 region: CASSLALSGNYNEQFF. In DNA form, the CDR3 reads TGTGCCAGCAGCTTAGCGTTGAGCGGGAACTACAATGAGCAGTTCTTC.

This chain links TRBV11-2 with TRBJ2-2, with unresolved D. The CDR3 sequence is 13 residues long. The V end was cut by 3 bases, the J end by 7 bases, with 9 bases between. CDR1 and CDR2 from the germline V gene are SGHAT and FQNNGV. The CDR3 reads CASSLGSYGELFF. The CDR3 bases are TGTGCCAGCAGCTTGGGCTCGTACGGGGAGCTGTTTTTT.

The chain is built from TRBV28 and TRBJ2-1, with TRBD1 as a possible D gene (6 bases). The CDR3 totals 13 residues. V shed 7 bases and J shed 9 bases, with 16 bases lying between them. Germline V gene lookup returns CDR1 MDHEN and CDR2 SYDVKM. CDR3 bases: TGTGCCAGCACCTTACCCGGGACATTTGAGCAGTTCTTC. Amino acids: CASTLPGTFEQFF.

The chain has TRBV18 and TRBJ1-1, with D maybe TRBD1 (6 bases). Trimming left V 6 bases short and J 3 bases short, with 14 bases between. CDR3 size: 14 residues. Germline V gene sequence: CDR1 KGHSH, CDR2 LQKENI. The CDR3 loop reads CASSTRGLDTEAFF. CDR3 coding DNA: TGTGCCAGCTCCACGAGGGGGTTGGACACTGAAGCTTTCTTT.

This clone was picked up a small number of times. The chain has TRBV4-1 and TRBJ1-5, with D perhaps TRBD1 (6 bases). V lost 3 bases to trimming and J lost 4 bases, with 16 bases between them. Germline V gene data show CDR1 as MGHRA and CDR2 as YSYEKL. The length of the CDR3 is 16 residues. CDR3 loop: CASSHRSWGRNQPQHF. CDR3 coding DNA: TGCGCCAGCAGCCATCGTTCGTGGGGGCGGAATCAGCCCCAGCATTTT.

The genes are TRBV7-6 and TRBJ2-3, with TRBD2 identical over 8 bases. The V gene end was trimmed by 5 bases and the J gene end by 2 bases; junction bases not matched to a gene: 9. The CDR3 has 16 residues. The germline CDR1 and CDR2 sequences are SGHVS and FNYEAQ. CDR3 loop: CASSGKSGSLTDTQYF. The CDR3, as DNA: TGTGCCAGCAGCGGGAAGAGCGGGAGTCTCACAGATACGCAGTATTTT.

V is TRBV18 and J is TRBJ2-5, with 9 bases fitting TRBD2. J gave up 5 bases and V 4 bases, and 5 bases lay outside the gene matches. There are 14 residues in the CDR3. The germline V gene encodes CDR1 KGHSH and CDR2 LQKENI. The chain's CDR3 is CASSQISGSETQYF. The CDR3 DNA sequence: TGTGCCAGCTCACAGATTAGCGGGAGTGAGACCCAGTACTTC.

This chain uses TRBV5-1 with TRBJ2-1, with D tentatively TRBD1 (6 bases). Trimming shortened V by 3 bases and J by 6 bases, and 19 bases separated the two germline ends. Looked up from germline, CDR1 is SGHRS and CDR2 is YFSETQ. This CDR3 has 16 residues. CDR3 nucleotides: TGCGCCAGCAGCTCCTCGGGACAAGTTACGGGCAATGAGCAGTTCTTC. As protein: CASSSSGQVTGNEQFF.

In this sample, this clone turned up a few times. The chain combines TRBV28 with TRBJ2-7; D possibly corresponds to TRBD1 (7 bases). V shed 6 bases and J shed 0 bases, with 12 bases lying between them. The germline V gene encodes CDR1 MDHEN and CDR2 SYDVKM. The CDR3 runs to 14 residues. Here the CDR3 reads CASSRQGGSYEQYV. The CDR3 DNA sequence: TGTGCCAGCAGCAGACAGGGAGGCTCCTACGAGCAGTACGTC.

The chain has TRBV19 and TRBJ2-1, with a tentative D call TRBD2 (6 bases). Germline V gene data show CDR1 as LNHDA and CDR2 as SQIVND (reference sequence). This CDR3 comprises 17 residues. With 4 bases removed from V and 4 bases from J, the gap between germline ends came to 20 bases. CDR3 region: CASSTTPRSGRYNEQFF. The CDR3 bases are TGTGCCAGTAGTACCACCCCGAGGAGCGGGCGTTACAATGAGCAGTTCTTC.

CDR3 loop: CASRDQGAGHTEAFF. The CDR3 nucleotides are TGTGCCAGCAGGGATCAGGGGGCGGGTCACACTGAAGCTTTCTTT. The chain employs TRBV6-4 and TRBJ1-1; 8 positions agree with TRBD1. This CDR3 is built from 15 residues. V gave up 6 bases and J gave up 3 bases; unmatched junction bases: 9. Germline V gives CDR1 MRHNA, CDR2 SNTAGT.

The chain carries TRBV19 and TRBJ2-1; TRBD2 agrees at 10 bases. There are 13 residues in the CDR3. Germline V lookup: CDR1 LNHDA, CDR2 SQIVND (reference sequence). J was trimmed by 10 bases and V by 4 bases; bases with no gene match: 4. The CDR3 protein is CASSTSGSGEQFF. The CDR3 DNA reads as TGTGCCAGTAGTACTAGCGGGAGTGGGGAGCAGTTCTTC. Together with reference TRBV19 and TRBJ2-1, the CDR3 gives the full variable domain: DGGITQSPKYLFRKEGQNVTLSCEQNLNHDAMYWYRQDPGQGLRLIYYSQIVNDFQKGDIAEGYSVSREKKESFPLTVTSAQKNPTAFYLCASSTSGSGEQFFGPGTRLTVL.

CDR3: CASSLATSGRGYNEQFF. The CDR3 region has the DNA TGTGCCAGCAGCTTGGCAACTAGCGGGAGGGGGTACAATGAGCAGTTCTTC. The gene calls are TRBV5-5 and TRBJ2-1; 13 nucleotides agree with TRBD2. The germline CDR1 and CDR2 sequences are SGHKS and YYEKEE (reference sequence). This CDR3 has 17 amino acids. The V segment lost 0 bases and the J segment 4 bases; nucleotides outside the gene matches: 4. The whole variable domain, filled in from reference TRBV5-5 and TRBJ2-1, reads DAGVTQSPTHLIKTRGQQVTLRCSPISGHKSVSWYQQVLGQGPQFIFQYYEKEERGRGNFPDRFSARQFPNYSSELNVNALLLGDSALYLCASSLATSGRGYNEQFFGPGTRLTVL.